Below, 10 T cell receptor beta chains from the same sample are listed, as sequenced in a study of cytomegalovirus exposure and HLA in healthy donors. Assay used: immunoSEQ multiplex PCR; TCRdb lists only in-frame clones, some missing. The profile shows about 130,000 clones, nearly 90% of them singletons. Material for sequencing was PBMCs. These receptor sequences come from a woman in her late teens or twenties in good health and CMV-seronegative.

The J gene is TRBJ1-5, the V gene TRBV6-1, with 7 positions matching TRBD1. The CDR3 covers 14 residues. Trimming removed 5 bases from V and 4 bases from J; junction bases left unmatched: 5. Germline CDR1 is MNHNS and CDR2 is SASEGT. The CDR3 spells CASSLQGRNQPQHF. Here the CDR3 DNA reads TGTGCCAGCAGTCTACAGGGGAGAAATCAGCCCCAGCATTTT.

The CDR3 nucleotides are TGCGCCAGCAGTGAGACGAAATCACAGGGGAACGGCTACACCTTC. The encoded protein is CASSETKSQGNGYTF. The gene calls are TRBV10-2 and TRBJ1-2; 7 bases match TRBD1. This CDR3 spans 15 amino acids. The V and J ends lost 2 bases and 8 bases, in that order; junction bases with no gene match: 11. The germline V gene has CDR1 WSHSY and CDR2 SAAADI.

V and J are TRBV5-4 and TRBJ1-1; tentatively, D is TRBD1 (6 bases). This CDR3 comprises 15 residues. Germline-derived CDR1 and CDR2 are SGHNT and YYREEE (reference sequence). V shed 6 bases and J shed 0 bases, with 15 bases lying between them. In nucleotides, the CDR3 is TGTGCCAGCACCGCCGCGTGGGGGCTGAACACTGAAGCTTTCTTT. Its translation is CASTAAWGLNTEAFF.

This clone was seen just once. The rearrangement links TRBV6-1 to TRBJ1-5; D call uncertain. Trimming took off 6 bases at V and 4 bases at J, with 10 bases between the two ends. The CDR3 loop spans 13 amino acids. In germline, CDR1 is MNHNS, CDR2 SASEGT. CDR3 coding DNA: TGTGCCAGCAGACAGACACCTAATCAGCCCCAGCATTTT. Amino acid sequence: CASRQTPNQPQHF.

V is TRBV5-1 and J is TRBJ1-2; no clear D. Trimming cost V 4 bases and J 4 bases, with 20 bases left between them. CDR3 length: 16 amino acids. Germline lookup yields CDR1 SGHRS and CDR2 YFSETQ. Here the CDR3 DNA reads TGCGCCAGCAGCCCGATCGGCGGCGCCTCCCTCTATGGCTACACCTTC. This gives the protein CASSPIGGASLYGYTF.

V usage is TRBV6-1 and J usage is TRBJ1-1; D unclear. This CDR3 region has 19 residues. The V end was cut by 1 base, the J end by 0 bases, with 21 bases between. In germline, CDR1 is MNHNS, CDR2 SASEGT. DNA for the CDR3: TGTGCCAGCAGTGAAGATTCCGGCAGGTCCCGTTTCATGAACACTGAAGCTTTCTTT. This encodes CASSEDSGRSRFMNTEAFF.

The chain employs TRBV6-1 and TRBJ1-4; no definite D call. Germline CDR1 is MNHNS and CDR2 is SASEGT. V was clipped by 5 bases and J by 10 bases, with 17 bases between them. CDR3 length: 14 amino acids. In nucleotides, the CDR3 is TGTGCCAGCAGTAAAAACGGGCCGGAGGGAAAACTGTTTTTT. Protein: CASSKNGPEGKLFF.

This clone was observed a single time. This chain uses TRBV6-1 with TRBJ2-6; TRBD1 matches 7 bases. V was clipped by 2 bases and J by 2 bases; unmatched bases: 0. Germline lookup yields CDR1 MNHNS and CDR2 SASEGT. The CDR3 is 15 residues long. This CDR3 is CASSETGAGANVLTF. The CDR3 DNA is TGTGCCAGCAGTGAAACAGGGGCTGGGGCCAACGTCCTGACTTTC.

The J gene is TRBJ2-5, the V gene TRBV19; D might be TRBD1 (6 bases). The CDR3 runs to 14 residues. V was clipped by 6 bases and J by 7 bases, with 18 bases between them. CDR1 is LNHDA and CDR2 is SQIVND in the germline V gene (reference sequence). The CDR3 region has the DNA TGTGCCAGTAGCCCGGATCTCAGGGGTGGGACCCAGTACTTC. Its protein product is CASSPDLRGGTQYF.

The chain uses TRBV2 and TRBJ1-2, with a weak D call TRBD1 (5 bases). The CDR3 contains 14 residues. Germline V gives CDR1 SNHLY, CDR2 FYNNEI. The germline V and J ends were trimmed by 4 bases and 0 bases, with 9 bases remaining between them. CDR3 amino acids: CASSVRRANYGYTF. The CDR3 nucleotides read TGTGCCAGCAGTGTACGCAGGGCTAACTATGGCTACACCTTC.